This TCR beta chain was captured by sequencing in a study of blood T cell repertoires in COVID-19. This clone was seen only once. Between the trimmed V and J ends, which lost 5 bases and 9 bases, there was a span of 11 bases. Germline V gene data show CDR1 as LNHDA and CDR2 as SQIVND (reference sequence). There are 12 residues in the CDR3. Sequencing used immunoSEQ multiplex PCR; TCRdb keeps in-frame clones, though not all of them. This sample carries some 100,000 clones, around 92% of them seen once, and the ten largest clones take less than 7.5%. The TCR originated in a middle-aged man with active COVID-19. The sequenced material came from peripheral blood. The V call is TRBV19, the J call TRBJ2-1; possible D gene TRBD2, 5 bases. CDR3 region: CASSLRTSEQFF. The CDR3, as DNA: TGTGCCAGTAGTCTCCGGACTTCTGAGCAGTTCTTC.